The source of this T cell receptor beta chain is a study of T cell responses to AZD1222 COVID-19 vaccine. Study-level information: Second-dose timings of about 4 or about 12 weeks were pooled.

The CDR3 covers 16 residues. Germline assignment: CDR1 SGDLS and CDR2 YYNGEE. The V gene end was trimmed by 0 bases and the J gene end by 2 bases; junction bases not matched to a gene: 4. Using immunoSEQ multiplex PCR, the repertoire was profiled, and TCRdb retains in-frame clones only, with some absent. This table has approximately 170,000 clones, 80% to 90% appearing once. To note about this clone: Its antigen is still unknown.

General study findings and limits: Spike as a whole was targeted by vaccine-associated CD4 TCRs, dominant at 160-218 and 743-854. The donor cohort was predominantly white British with a female majority, and clonal diversity may have been underestimated. Baseline serostatus was positive in only six AZD1222 recipients.

This TCR was sampled from an adult in good health. This chain joins TRBV9 and TRBJ2-2; 7 bases are a match to TRBD1. This material consisted of peripheral blood, taken on day 0 of AZD1222 vaccination. Here the CDR3 DNA reads TGTGCCAGCAGCGTAGGGGGACAGCAAAACACCGGGGAGCTGTTTTTT. It yields the protein CASSVGGQQNTGELFF.